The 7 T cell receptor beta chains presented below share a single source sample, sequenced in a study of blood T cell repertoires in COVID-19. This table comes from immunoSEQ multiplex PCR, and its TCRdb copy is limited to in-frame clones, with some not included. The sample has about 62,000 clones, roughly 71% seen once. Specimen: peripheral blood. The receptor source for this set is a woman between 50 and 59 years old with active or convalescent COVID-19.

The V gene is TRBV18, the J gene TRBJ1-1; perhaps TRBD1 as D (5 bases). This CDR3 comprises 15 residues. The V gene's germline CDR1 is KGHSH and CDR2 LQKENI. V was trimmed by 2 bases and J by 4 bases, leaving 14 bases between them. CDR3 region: CASSPTGLQVTEAFF. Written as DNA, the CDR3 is TGTGCCAGCTCACCAACGGGACTCCAAGTCACTGAAGCTTTCTTT.

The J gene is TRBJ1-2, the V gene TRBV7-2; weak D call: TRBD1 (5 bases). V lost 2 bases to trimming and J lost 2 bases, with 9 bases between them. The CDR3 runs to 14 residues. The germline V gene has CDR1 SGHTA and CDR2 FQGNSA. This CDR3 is CASSLRQPNYGYTF. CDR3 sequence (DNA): TGTGCCAGCAGCTTAAGACAGCCCAACTATGGCTACACCTTC.

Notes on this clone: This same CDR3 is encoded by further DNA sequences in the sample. CDR3 loop: CASSPRLGQGATGELFF. The DNA for the CDR3 is TGTGCCAGCAGCCCGCGGTTAGGACAGGGGGCAACCGGGGAGCTGTTTTTT. The chain employs TRBV11-3 and TRBJ2-2, with 11 bases identical to TRBD1. The CDR3 loop spans 17 amino acids. Germline CDR1 and CDR2: SGHNT and YENEEA. V lost 5 bases to trimming and J lost 5 bases; unmatched junction nucleotides: 10.

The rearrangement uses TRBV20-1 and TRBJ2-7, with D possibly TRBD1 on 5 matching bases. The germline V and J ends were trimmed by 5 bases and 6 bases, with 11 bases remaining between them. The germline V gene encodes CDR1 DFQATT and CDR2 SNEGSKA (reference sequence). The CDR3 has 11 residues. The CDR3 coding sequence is TGCAGTGCTTTCCTAGGGGCCGAGCAGTACTTC. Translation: CSAFLGAEQYF.

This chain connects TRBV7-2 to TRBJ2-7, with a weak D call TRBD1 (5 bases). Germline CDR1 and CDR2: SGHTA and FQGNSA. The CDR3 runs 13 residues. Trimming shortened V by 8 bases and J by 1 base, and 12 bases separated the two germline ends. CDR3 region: CASDQGFSYEQYF. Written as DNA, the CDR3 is TGTGCCAGCGACCAGGGATTTTCCTACGAGCAGTACTTC.

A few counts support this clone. The CDR3 protein is CASSWSSRGNNQPQHF. CDR3 bases: TGTGCCAGCAGTTGGAGTTCGCGGGGGAACAATCAGCCCCAGCATTTT. The rearrangement joins TRBV28 to TRBJ1-5, with D possibly matching TRBD1 (5 bases). Germline V gene lookup returns CDR1 MDHEN and CDR2 SYDVKM. V was cut by 4 bases and J by 3 bases, with 16 bases left in between. The length of the CDR3 is 16 residues.

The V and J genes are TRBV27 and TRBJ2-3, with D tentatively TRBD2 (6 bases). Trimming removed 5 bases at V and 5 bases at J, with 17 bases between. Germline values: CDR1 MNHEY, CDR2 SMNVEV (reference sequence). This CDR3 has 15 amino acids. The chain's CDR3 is CASSRNPTGGDTQYF. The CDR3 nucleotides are TGTGCCAGCAGTCGCAACCCCACCGGGGGAGATACGCAGTATTTT.